The T cell receptor (beta chain) described here comes from a study of cytotoxic CD8 clonotypes in ibrutinib-treated CLL. Study as a whole: Patient counts were ten to eleven relapsed/refractory, some 16 treatment-naive and 17 IGHV unmutated.

Deep sequencing aimed at 1 in 200,000 to 1 in 1 million T cells' resolution. Produced via immunoSEQ multiplex PCR; TCRdb's table is partial and in-frame only. The sample consists of fewer than 90,000 clones, around 84% of them appearing once. The CDR3 is made up of 20 amino acids. Trimming removed 2 bases from V and 0 bases from J; junction bases left unmatched: 12. Germline V gene data show CDR1 as MDHEN and CDR2 as SYDVKM. The starting material was PBMCs, obtained before ibrutinib treatment. The chain is built from TRBV28 and TRBJ2-1; 11 nucleotides match TRBD2. This TCR was recovered from a human donor with chronic lymphocytic leukemia. The CDR3 sequence: CASSLTTVGLAVSSYNEQFF. The CDR3 bases are TGTGCCAGCAGTTTAACAACAGTGGGACTAGCGGTTAGCTCCTACAATGAGCAGTTCTTC.